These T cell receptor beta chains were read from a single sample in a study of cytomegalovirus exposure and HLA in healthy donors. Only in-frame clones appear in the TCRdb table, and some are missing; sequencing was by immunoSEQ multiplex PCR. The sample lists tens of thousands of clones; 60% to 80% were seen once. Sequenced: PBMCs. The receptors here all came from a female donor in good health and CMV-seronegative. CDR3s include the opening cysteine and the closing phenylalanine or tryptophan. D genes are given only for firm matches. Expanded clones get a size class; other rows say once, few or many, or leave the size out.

cdr3_aa: CASSSRLAGGDYNEQFF
cdr3_nt: TGTGCCAGCAGCTCAAGACTAGCGGGAGGGGACTACAATGAGCAGTTCTTC
j_call: TRBJ2-1
clone_size: once
d_call: TRBD2
cdr3_length: 17
v_call: TRBV7-6

cdr3_aa: CASSLVAGGFTEAFF
cdr3_nt: TGTGCCAGCAGCTTAGTGGCAGGGGGATTCACTGAAGCTTTCTTT
j_call: TRBJ1-1
clone_size: NA
d_call: TRBD1
cdr3_length: 15
v_call: TRBV7-9

cdr3_aa: CASSLGGSVPPEQYF
cdr3_nt: TGCGCCAGCAGCTTGGGGGGCTCAGTTCCTCCCGAGCAGTACTTC
j_call: TRBJ2-7
clone_size: NA
d_call: NA
cdr3_length: 15
v_call: TRBV5-1

cdr3_aa: CASSEGARGNTIYF
cdr3_nt: TGCGCCAGCAGCGAGGGGGCGAGGGGAAACACCATATATTTT
j_call: TRBJ1-3
clone_size: NA
d_call: TRBD1
cdr3_length: 14
v_call: TRBV5-1

cdr3_aa: CASSSFRGWANEKLFF
cdr3_nt: TGTGCCAGCAGCTCATTCAGGGGCTGGGCTAATGAAAAACTGTTTTTT
j_call: TRBJ1-4
clone_size: NA
d_call: NA
cdr3_length: 16
v_call: TRBV7-9

cdr3_aa: CASSIRVGDTEAFF
cdr3_nt: TGTGCCAGTAGTATTAGGGTAGGGGACACTGAAGCTTTCTTT
j_call: TRBJ1-1
clone_size: NA
d_call: NA
cdr3_length: 14
v_call: TRBV19

cdr3_aa: CASSLLQGASSEAFF
cdr3_nt: TGTGCCAGCAGTTTACTACAGGGGGCGAGTAGTGAAGCTTTCTTT
j_call: TRBJ1-1
clone_size: NA
d_call: TRBD1
cdr3_length: 15
v_call: TRBV28

cdr3_aa: CSVESLYNEQFF
cdr3_nt: TGCAGCGTTGAGAGCCTCTACAATGAGCAGTTCTTC
j_call: TRBJ2-1
clone_size: NA
d_call: NA
cdr3_length: 12
v_call: TRBV29-1

cdr3_aa: CASSQAGGNQPQHF
cdr3_nt: TGTGCCAGCAGTCAGGCGGGAGGGAATCAGCCCCAGCATTTT
j_call: TRBJ1-5
clone_size: NA
d_call: NA
cdr3_length: 14
v_call: TRBV27

cdr3_aa: CASSPYLNTGDNQPQHF
cdr3_nt: TGTGCCAGCTCACCATACCTCAACACAGGTGATAATCAGCCCCAGCATTTT
j_call: TRBJ1-5
clone_size: NA
d_call: NA
cdr3_length: 17
v_call: TRBV18

cdr3_aa: CASSPGLAGGPRSYNEQFF
cdr3_nt: TGTGCCAGCAGCCCTGGACTAGCGGGGGGGCCTCGCTCCTACAATGAGCAGTTCTTC
j_call: TRBJ2-1
clone_size: few
d_call: TRBD2
cdr3_length: 19
v_call: TRBV13

cdr3_aa: CASRNSGTGNTIYF
cdr3_nt: TGCGCCAGCCGGAACTCAGGGACTGGAAACACCATATATTTT
j_call: TRBJ1-3
clone_size: NA
d_call: NA
cdr3_length: 14
v_call: TRBV5-1

cdr3_aa: CASSLNSGANVLTF
cdr3_nt: TGTGCCAGCAGCTTAAACTCCGGGGCCAACGTCCTGACTTTC
j_call: TRBJ2-6
clone_size: NA
d_call: NA
cdr3_length: 14
v_call: TRBV7-3

cdr3_aa: CASSQEARVGQPQHF
cdr3_nt: TGTGCCAGCAGCCAAGAGGCCAGGGTCGGCCAGCCCCAGCATTTT
j_call: TRBJ1-5
clone_size: few
d_call: NA
cdr3_length: 15
v_call: TRBV4-2

cdr3_aa: CASSESGGRGDTQYF
cdr3_nt: TGTGCCAGCAGTGAATCGGGCGGGAGGGGGGATACGCAGTATTTT
j_call: TRBJ2-3
clone_size: NA
d_call: TRBD2
cdr3_length: 15
v_call: TRBV25-1

cdr3_aa: CASRRLAGGSYEQYF
cdr3_nt: TGTGCCAGCAGACGTCTAGCGGGAGGTTCCTACGAGCAGTACTTC
j_call: TRBJ2-7
clone_size: NA
d_call: TRBD2
cdr3_length: 15
v_call: TRBV6-5

cdr3_aa: CASSPVLATKYNEQFF
cdr3_nt: TGCGCCAGCAGCCCGGTTCTAGCGACCAAATACAATGAGCAGTTCTTC
j_call: TRBJ2-1
clone_size: NA
d_call: NA
cdr3_length: 16
v_call: TRBV4-1

cdr3_aa: CASSLAGTGGNEQFF
cdr3_nt: TGTGCCAGCAGCTTAGCGGGCACAGGGGGCAATGAGCAGTTCTTC
j_call: TRBJ2-1
clone_size: NA
d_call: TRBD1
cdr3_length: 15
v_call: TRBV7-9

cdr3_aa: CASSQGVNTEAFF
cdr3_nt: TGTGCTAGCAGCCAGGGGGTGAACACTGAAGCTTTCTTT
j_call: TRBJ1-1
clone_size: once
d_call: TRBD1
cdr3_length: 13
v_call: TRBV13

cdr3_aa: CASSLSGLAAQWGDTQYF
cdr3_nt: TGTGCCAGCAGTTTATCCGGACTAGCGGCCCAATGGGGGGATACGCAGTATTTT
j_call: TRBJ2-3
clone_size: NA
d_call: TRBD2
cdr3_length: 18
v_call: TRBV27

cdr3_aa: CASSVRIEEKLFF
cdr3_nt: TGTGCCAGCAGCGTGAGGATAGAAGAAAAACTGTTTTTT
j_call: TRBJ1-4
clone_size: NA
d_call: NA
cdr3_length: 13
v_call: TRBV7-9

cdr3_aa: CASNELTSSTDTQYF
cdr3_nt: TGCGCCAGCAACGAACTAACTAGTAGCACAGATACGCAGTATTTT
j_call: TRBJ2-3
clone_size: NA
d_call: NA
cdr3_length: 15
v_call: TRBV5-1

cdr3_aa: CASKYLSGSTGELFF
cdr3_nt: TGTGCCAGCAAATATTTGTCGGGTAGCACCGGGGAGCTGTTTTTT
j_call: TRBJ2-2
clone_size: large
d_call: NA
cdr3_length: 15
v_call: TRBV6-4

cdr3_aa: CASSLGAEETQYF
cdr3_nt: TGTGCTAGCAGCTTAGGGGCAGAAGAGACCCAGTACTTC
j_call: TRBJ2-5
clone_size: NA
d_call: NA
cdr3_length: 13
v_call: TRBV7-7

cdr3_aa: CASSEVVGQGGRNTIYF
cdr3_nt: TGTGCCAGCAGTGAAGTAGTTGGACAGGGAGGTCGAAACACCATATATTTT
j_call: TRBJ1-3
clone_size: NA
d_call: TRBD1
cdr3_length: 17
v_call: TRBV6-1

cdr3_aa: CASSLDEVRGETQYF
cdr3_nt: TGTGCCAGCAGCTTAGACGAGGTTCGAGGGGAGACCCAGTACTTC
j_call: TRBJ2-5
clone_size: NA
d_call: NA
cdr3_length: 15
v_call: TRBV7-6

cdr3_aa: CASGGEGGNTIYF
cdr3_nt: TGTGCCAGCGGAGGGGAGGGAGGAAACACCATATATTTT
j_call: TRBJ1-3
clone_size: NA
d_call: NA
cdr3_length: 13
v_call: TRBV6-1

cdr3_aa: CASSLELATKQYF
cdr3_nt: TGTGCCAGCAGTTTAGAACTAGCCACTAAGCAGTACTTC
j_call: TRBJ2-7
clone_size: NA
d_call: NA
cdr3_length: 13
v_call: TRBV27

cdr3_aa: CASSLGPGQNYEQYF
cdr3_nt: TGTGCCAGCAGCTTGGGTCCGGGACAGAACTACGAGCAGTACTTC
j_call: TRBJ2-7
clone_size: NA
d_call: TRBD1
cdr3_length: 15
v_call: TRBV5-5

cdr3_aa: CASSLGTGGIIETQYF
cdr3_nt: TGTGCTAGCAGCTTAGGGACAGGGGGGATTATAGAGACCCAGTACTTC
j_call: TRBJ2-5
clone_size: NA
d_call: TRBD1
cdr3_length: 16
v_call: TRBV7-7

cdr3_aa: CSVGDGTGSLNTEAFF
cdr3_nt: TGCAGCGTTGGGGACGGGACAGGGTCCCTGAACACTGAAGCTTTCTTT
j_call: TRBJ1-1
clone_size: NA
d_call: TRBD1
cdr3_length: 16
v_call: TRBV29-1

cdr3_aa: CASSHPTVYEQYF
cdr3_nt: TGTGCCAGCAGCCACCCAACAGTTTACGAGCAGTACTTC
j_call: TRBJ2-7
clone_size: NA
d_call: NA
cdr3_length: 13
v_call: TRBV7-9

cdr3_aa: CASSLESQLEAFF
cdr3_nt: TGTGCCAGCAGCTTAGAATCACAGTTAGAAGCTTTCTTT
j_call: TRBJ1-1
clone_size: NA
d_call: NA
cdr3_length: 13
v_call: TRBV13

cdr3_aa: CASSPRTGRAGYTF
cdr3_nt: TGTGCCAGCAGCCCCAGGACAGGGCGCGCTGGCTACACCTTC
j_call: TRBJ1-2
clone_size: NA
d_call: TRBD1
cdr3_length: 14
v_call: TRBV11-2

cdr3_aa: CASSLGGKDYEQYF
cdr3_nt: TGTGCCAGCAGTTTAGGAGGGAAAGACTACGAGCAGTACTTC
j_call: TRBJ2-7
clone_size: NA
d_call: NA
cdr3_length: 14
v_call: TRBV28

cdr3_aa: CASSIRQGGGTEAFF
cdr3_nt: TGTGCCAGCAGCATTCGACAGGGTGGGGGCACTGAAGCTTTCTTT
j_call: TRBJ1-1
clone_size: few
d_call: TRBD1
cdr3_length: 15
v_call: TRBV7-2

cdr3_aa: CASRLAAYNEQFF
cdr3_nt: TGTGCCAGCAGGCTAGCGGCGTACAATGAGCAGTTCTTC
j_call: TRBJ2-1
clone_size: NA
d_call: TRBD2
cdr3_length: 13
v_call: TRBV27

cdr3_aa: CSAILGVEQFF
cdr3_nt: TGCAGTGCAATACTAGGAGTTGAGCAGTTCTTC
j_call: TRBJ2-1
clone_size: once
d_call: NA
cdr3_length: 11
v_call: TRBV20-1

cdr3_aa: CASSVNGQGHTGELFF
cdr3_nt: TGTGCCAGCAGCGTTAACGGACAGGGTCACACCGGGGAGCTGTTTTTT
j_call: TRBJ2-2
clone_size: NA
d_call: TRBD1
cdr3_length: 16
v_call: TRBV9

cdr3_aa: CASSVGGTSAPSDQYF
cdr3_nt: TGTGCCAGCAGCGTAGGGGGGACTAGCGCACCCTCGGACCAGTACTTC
j_call: TRBJ2-5
clone_size: NA
d_call: TRBD2
cdr3_length: 16
v_call: TRBV9

cdr3_aa: CASSQDSGSRYNSPLHF
cdr3_nt: TGCGCCAGCAGCCAAGATTCAGGTAGTAGGTATAATTCACCCCTCCACTTT
j_call: TRBJ1-6
clone_size: once
d_call: NA
cdr3_length: 17
v_call: TRBV4-3

cdr3_aa: CASSSGQGGNQPQHF
cdr3_nt: TGTGCCAGCAGCTCCGGACAGGGGGGCAATCAGCCCCAGCATTTT
j_call: TRBJ1-5
clone_size: NA
d_call: TRBD1
cdr3_length: 15
v_call: TRBV7-2

cdr3_aa: CASNSDRGRPLHF
cdr3_nt: TGTGCCAGCAACAGCGACAGGGGTCGACCCCTCCACTTT
j_call: TRBJ1-6
clone_size: NA
d_call: TRBD1
cdr3_length: 13
v_call: TRBV7-2

cdr3_aa: CASSLGDRGHVYTF
cdr3_nt: TGCGCCAGCAGCTTGGGAGACAGGGGGCACGTCTACACCTTC
j_call: TRBJ1-2
clone_size: NA
d_call: TRBD1
cdr3_length: 14
v_call: TRBV5-1

cdr3_aa: CASSENTGEDTEAFF
cdr3_nt: TGTGCCAGCAGCGAGAACACAGGGGAGGACACTGAAGCTTTCTTT
j_call: TRBJ1-1
clone_size: NA
d_call: NA
cdr3_length: 15
v_call: TRBV21-1

cdr3_aa: CASSLIGTESEAFF
cdr3_nt: TGTGCCAGCAGCTTGATTGGGACAGAGAGTGAAGCTTTCTTT
j_call: TRBJ1-1
clone_size: NA
d_call: TRBD1
cdr3_length: 14
v_call: TRBV5-4

cdr3_aa: CASSLRPGGAYEQYF
cdr3_nt: TGTGCTAGCAGCTTACGCCCCGGGGGGGCCTACGAGCAGTACTTC
j_call: TRBJ2-7
clone_size: NA
d_call: TRBD2
cdr3_length: 15
v_call: TRBV7-7

cdr3_aa: CASSTRTDSYEQYF
cdr3_nt: TGTGCCAGCAGTACCCGGACAGACTCCTACGAGCAGTACTTC
j_call: TRBJ2-7
clone_size: NA
d_call: NA
cdr3_length: 14
v_call: TRBV27

cdr3_aa: CASSYGTEAFF
cdr3_nt: TGTGCCAGCAGTTACGGGACAGAGGCTTTCTTT
j_call: TRBJ1-1
clone_size: few
d_call: TRBD1
cdr3_length: 11
v_call: TRBV6-5

cdr3_aa: CASSLSEAGGVDEQFF
cdr3_nt: TGTGCCAGCAGCTTATCTGAGGCGGGGGGGGTAGATGAGCAGTTCTTC
j_call: TRBJ2-1
clone_size: NA
d_call: TRBD2
cdr3_length: 16
v_call: TRBV7-6

cdr3_aa: CASSRDSVSYEQYF
cdr3_nt: TGTGCCAGCAGCAGGGACAGCGTCTCCTACGAGCAGTACTTC
j_call: TRBJ2-7
clone_size: NA
d_call: TRBD1
cdr3_length: 14
v_call: TRBV7-6

cdr3_aa: CASSYLAGVVETQYF
cdr3_nt: TGTGCCAGCAGTTACTTGGCGGGGGTCGTGGAGACCCAGTACTTC
j_call: TRBJ2-5
clone_size: NA
d_call: TRBD2
cdr3_length: 15
v_call: TRBV6-5

cdr3_aa: CASSEPGRGGEKLFF
cdr3_nt: TGTGCCAGCAGTGAACCGGGGAGGGGCGGCGAAAAACTGTTTTTT
j_call: TRBJ1-4
clone_size: once
d_call: NA
cdr3_length: 15
v_call: TRBV25-1

cdr3_aa: CASSQDLSETQYF
cdr3_nt: TGTGCCAGCAGCCAAGATCTGTCGGAGACCCAGTACTTC
j_call: TRBJ2-5
clone_size: NA
d_call: NA
cdr3_length: 13
v_call: TRBV14

cdr3_aa: CTSSQDRGDGRENNEQFF
cdr3_nt: TGCACCAGCAGCCAAGATAGGGGCGATGGGCGGGAGAACAATGAGCAGTTCTTC
j_call: TRBJ2-1
clone_size: NA
d_call: NA
cdr3_length: 18
v_call: TRBV1

cdr3_aa: CASRLWPGNTGELFF
cdr3_nt: TGTGCCAGCAGGCTCTGGCCAGGGAACACCGGGGAGCTGTTTTTT
j_call: TRBJ2-2
clone_size: NA
d_call: NA
cdr3_length: 15
v_call: TRBV6-4